This T cell receptor beta chain was sequenced in a study of blood T cell repertoires in COVID-19. The overall study: Acute and convalescent COVID-19 samples came from the United States, Italy and Spain. T cells, B-cell-depleted T cells, or PBMCs provided the cDNA or gDNA that served as material.

V dropped 6 bases and J dropped 2 bases, with 10 bases sitting between them. Germline CDR1 MDHEN, CDR2 SYDVKM. The CDR3 sequence is 13 residues long. Regarding this clone: This sample includes further DNA sequences coding for the same CDR3.

Under the authors' procedure: Amplifying reference gene primers gave estimates of nucleated cell counts. Generated by immunoSEQ multiplex PCR, the TCRdb table keeps only in-frame clones and is missing some. That table furnishes V, J and clone size, whereas the DNA furnished D and trimming. The table includes 150,000 to 200,000 clones, more than 75% detected once. The chain joins TRBV28 to TRBJ1-2; the D gene is possibly TRBD1 (6 bases). Specimen: peripheral blood. The receptor's source is a man between 65 and 85 years old with acute or convalescent COVID-19. CDR3 DNA: TGTGCCAGCAGACGAACAGGGAACTATGGCTACACCTTC. Its translation is CASRRTGNYGYTF.